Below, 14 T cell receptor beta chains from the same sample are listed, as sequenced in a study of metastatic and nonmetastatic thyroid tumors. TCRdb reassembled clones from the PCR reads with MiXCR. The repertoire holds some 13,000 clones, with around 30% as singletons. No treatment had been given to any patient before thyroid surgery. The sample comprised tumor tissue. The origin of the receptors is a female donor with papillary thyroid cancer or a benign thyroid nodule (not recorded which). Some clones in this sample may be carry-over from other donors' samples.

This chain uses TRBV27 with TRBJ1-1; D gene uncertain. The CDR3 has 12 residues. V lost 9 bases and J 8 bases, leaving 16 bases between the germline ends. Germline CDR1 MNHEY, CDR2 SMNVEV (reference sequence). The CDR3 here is CASFGLEREAFF. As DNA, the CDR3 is TGTGCCAGTTTCGGTTTAGAGAGGGAAGCTTTCTTT.

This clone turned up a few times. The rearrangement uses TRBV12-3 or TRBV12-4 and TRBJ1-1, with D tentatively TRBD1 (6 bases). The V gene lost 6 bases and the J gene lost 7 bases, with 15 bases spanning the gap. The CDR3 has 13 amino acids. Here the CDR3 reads CASSLRTDLEAFF. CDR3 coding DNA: TGTGCCAGCAGCCTCAGGACAGACCTTGAAGCTTTCTTT.

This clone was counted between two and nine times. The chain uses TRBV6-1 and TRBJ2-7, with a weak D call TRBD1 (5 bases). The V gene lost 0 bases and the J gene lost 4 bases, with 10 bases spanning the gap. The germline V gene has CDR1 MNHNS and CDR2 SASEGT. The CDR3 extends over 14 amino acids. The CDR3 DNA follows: TGTGCCAGCAGTGAAGCATGGCAGGGTTACGAGCAGTACTTC. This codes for CASSEAWQGYEQYF.

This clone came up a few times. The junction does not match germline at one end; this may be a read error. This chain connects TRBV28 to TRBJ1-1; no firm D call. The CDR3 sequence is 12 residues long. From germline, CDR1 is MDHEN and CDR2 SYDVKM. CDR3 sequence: CASSPSGRSPHF. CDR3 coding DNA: TGTGCCAGCAGTCCCTCTGGCCGAAGCCCTCATTTT.

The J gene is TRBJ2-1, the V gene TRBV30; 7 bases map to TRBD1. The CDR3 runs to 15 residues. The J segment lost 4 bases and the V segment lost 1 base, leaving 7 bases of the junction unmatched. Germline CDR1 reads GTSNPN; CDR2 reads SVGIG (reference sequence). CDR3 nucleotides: TGTGCCTGGAGTGCGGGACAGACCCCGTACAATGAGCAGTTCTTC. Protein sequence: CAWSAGQTPYNEQFF.

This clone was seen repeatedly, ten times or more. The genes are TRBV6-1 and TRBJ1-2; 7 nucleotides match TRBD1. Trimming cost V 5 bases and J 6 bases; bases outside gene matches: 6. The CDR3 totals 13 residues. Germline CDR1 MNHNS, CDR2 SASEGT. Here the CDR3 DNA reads TGTGCCAGCAGTTCCACAGGGGAGAATGGCTACACCTTC. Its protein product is CASSSTGENGYTF.

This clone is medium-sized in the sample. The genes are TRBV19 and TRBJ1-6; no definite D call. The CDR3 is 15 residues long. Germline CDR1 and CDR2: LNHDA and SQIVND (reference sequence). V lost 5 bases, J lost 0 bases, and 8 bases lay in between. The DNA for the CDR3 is TGTGCCAGTAGTGCGAGGGACTCCTATAATTCACCCCTCCACTTT. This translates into CASSARDSYNSPLHF.

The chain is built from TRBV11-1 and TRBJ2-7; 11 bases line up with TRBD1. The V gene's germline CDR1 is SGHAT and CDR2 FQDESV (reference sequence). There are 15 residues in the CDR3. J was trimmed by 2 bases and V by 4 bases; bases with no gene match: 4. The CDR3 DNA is TGTGCCAGCAGCTGGGGGACAGGGGGGCCCTACGAGCAGTACTTC. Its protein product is CASSWGTGGPYEQYF.

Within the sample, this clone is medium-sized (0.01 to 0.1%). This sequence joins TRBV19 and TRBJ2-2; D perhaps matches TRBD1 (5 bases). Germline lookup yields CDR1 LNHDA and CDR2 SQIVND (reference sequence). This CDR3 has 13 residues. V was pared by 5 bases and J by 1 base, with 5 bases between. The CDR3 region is CASSDRNTGELFF. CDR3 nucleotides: TGTGCCAGTAGTGACAGGAACACCGGGGAGCTGTTTTTT.

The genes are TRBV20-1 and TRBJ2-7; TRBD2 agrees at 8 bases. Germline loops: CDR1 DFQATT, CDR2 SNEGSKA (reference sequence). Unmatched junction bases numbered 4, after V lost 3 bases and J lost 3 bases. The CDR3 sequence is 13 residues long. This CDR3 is CSARSSGGYEQYF. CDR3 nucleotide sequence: TGCAGTGCTAGGAGCAGCGGGGGCTACGAGCAGTACTTC.

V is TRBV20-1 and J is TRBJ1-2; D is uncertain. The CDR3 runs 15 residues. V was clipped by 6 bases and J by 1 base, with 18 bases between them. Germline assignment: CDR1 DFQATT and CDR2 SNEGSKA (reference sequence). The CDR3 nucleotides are TGCAGTGCAAGCCCGGCAGAAACCCTTAACTATGGCTACACCTTC. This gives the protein CSASPAETLNYGYTF.

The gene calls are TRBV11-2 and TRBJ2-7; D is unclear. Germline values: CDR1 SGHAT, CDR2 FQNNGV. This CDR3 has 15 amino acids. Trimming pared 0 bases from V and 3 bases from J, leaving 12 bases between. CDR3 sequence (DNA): TGTGCCAGCAGCTTAGATCGCGCCCTAAACTACGAGCAGTACTTC. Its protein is CASSLDRALNYEQYF.

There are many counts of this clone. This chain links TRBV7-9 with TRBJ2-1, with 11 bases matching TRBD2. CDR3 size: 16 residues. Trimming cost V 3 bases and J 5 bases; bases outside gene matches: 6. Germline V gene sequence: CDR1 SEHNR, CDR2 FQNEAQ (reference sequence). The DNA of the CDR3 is TGTGCCAGCAGCTTTCCTAGCGGGAGGAATAACAATGAGCAGTTCTTC. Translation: CASSFPSGRNNNEQFF.

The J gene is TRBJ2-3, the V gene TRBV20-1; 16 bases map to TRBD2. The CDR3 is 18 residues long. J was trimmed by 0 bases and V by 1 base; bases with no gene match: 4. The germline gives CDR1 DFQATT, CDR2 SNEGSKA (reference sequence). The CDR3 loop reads CSARAPGLAGGSTDTQYF. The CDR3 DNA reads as TGCAGTGCTAGAGCGCCGGGACTAGCGGGAGGGAGCACAGATACGCAGTATTTT.